The clone carrying this T cell receptor (beta chain) appeared a single time. This sample is drawn from a study of blood T cell repertoires in COVID-19. The data were produced by immunoSEQ multiplex PCR, yet TCRdb's version contains in-frame clones alone and is incomplete. This sample has 250,000 to 300,000 clones, with around 84% found just once. This CDR3 region has 15 residues. The trim removed 0 bases at V and 4 bases at J, leaving 3 bases unmatched. Germline V CDR1 and CDR2: SGDLS, YYNGEE. This chain joins TRBV9 and TRBJ1-5; 8 bases match TRBD1. The clonotype was recovered from a man in his forties who had been exposed to COVID-19. The sequenced sample consisted of PBMCs or T cells enriched from blood (not recorded which). This CDR3 is CASSVAGGGNQPQHF. CDR3 bases: TGTGCCAGCAGCGTAGCAGGGGGCGGTAATCAGCCCCAGCATTTT.